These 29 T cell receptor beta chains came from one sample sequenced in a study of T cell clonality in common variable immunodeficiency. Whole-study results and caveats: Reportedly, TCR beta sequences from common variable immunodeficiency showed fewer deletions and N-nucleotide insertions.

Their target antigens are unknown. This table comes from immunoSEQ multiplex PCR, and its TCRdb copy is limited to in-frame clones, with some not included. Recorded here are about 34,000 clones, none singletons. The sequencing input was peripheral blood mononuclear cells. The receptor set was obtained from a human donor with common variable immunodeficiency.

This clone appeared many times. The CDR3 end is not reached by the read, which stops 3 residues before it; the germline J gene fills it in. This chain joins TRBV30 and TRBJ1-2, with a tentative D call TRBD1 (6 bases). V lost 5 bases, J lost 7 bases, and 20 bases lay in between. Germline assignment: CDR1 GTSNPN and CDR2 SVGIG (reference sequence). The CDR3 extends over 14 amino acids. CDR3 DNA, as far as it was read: TGTGCCTGGGGAATTTTGGAGGGGGTCCTTGGC. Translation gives CAWGILEGVLG. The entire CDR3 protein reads CAWGILEGVLGYTF.

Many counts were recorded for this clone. CDR3: CAWSKAGVQETQYF. The sequenced part of the CDR3 DNA is TGTGCCTGGAGTAAGGCGGGAGTCCAAGAGACC. The genes are TRBV30 and TRBJ2-5; 7 bases match TRBD2. The sequence runs out 3 residues before the end of the CDR3; the remainder is reconstructed from the germline J gene. The CDR3 is 14 amino acids. From germline, CDR1 is GTSNPN and CDR2 SVGIG (reference sequence). Trimming took 2 bases from V and 1 from J; bases not matched to a gene: 4. Full variable domain (remainder filled in from reference TRBV30 and TRBJ2-5): SQTIHQWPATLVQPVGSPLSLECTVEGTSNPNLYWYRQAAGRGLQLLFYSVGIGQISSEVPQNLSASRPQDRQFILSSKKLLLSDSGFYLCAWSKAGVQETQYFGPGTRLLVL.

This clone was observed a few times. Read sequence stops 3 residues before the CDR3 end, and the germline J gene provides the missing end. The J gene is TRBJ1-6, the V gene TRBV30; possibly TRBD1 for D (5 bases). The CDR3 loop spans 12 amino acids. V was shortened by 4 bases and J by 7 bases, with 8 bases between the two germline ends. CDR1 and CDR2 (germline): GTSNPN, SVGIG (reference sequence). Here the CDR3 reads CAWTAGNSPLHF. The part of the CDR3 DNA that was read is TGTGCCTGGACAGCAGGGAATTCACCC.

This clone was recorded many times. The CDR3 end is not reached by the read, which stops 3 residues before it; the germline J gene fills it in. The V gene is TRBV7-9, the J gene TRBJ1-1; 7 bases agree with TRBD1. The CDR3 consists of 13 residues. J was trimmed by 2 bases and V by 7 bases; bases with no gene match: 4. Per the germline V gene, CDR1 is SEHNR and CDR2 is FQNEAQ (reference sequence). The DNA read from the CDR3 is TGTGCCAGCACCGACAGGGAAAACACTGAA. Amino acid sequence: CASTDRENTE. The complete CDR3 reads CASTDRENTEAFF.

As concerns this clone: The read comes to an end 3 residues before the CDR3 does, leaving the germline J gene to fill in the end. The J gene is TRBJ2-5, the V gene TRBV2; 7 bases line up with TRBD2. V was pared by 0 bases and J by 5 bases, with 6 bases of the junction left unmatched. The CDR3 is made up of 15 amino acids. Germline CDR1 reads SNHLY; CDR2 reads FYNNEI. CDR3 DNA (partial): TGTGCCAGCAGTGAAGCGCTTGGCGGGAGTGAGACC. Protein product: CASSEALGGSET. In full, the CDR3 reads CASSEALGGSETQYF.

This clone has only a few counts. Partial CDR3 DNA: TGTGCCTGGCGCGGGAGGGCCGTGACGGATACG. Translating gives CAWRGRAVTDT. The whole CDR3 sequence is CAWRGRAVTDTQYF. This rearrangement joins TRBV30 to TRBJ2-3, with 9 bases that match TRBD2. The read terminates 3 residues ahead of where the CDR3 ends, so the germline J gene completes it. The CDR3 is 14 amino acids. Germline V lookup: CDR1 GTSNPN, CDR2 SVGIG (reference sequence). Trimming at V came to 5 bases and at J to 6 bases, leaving 9 bases not matched to a gene.

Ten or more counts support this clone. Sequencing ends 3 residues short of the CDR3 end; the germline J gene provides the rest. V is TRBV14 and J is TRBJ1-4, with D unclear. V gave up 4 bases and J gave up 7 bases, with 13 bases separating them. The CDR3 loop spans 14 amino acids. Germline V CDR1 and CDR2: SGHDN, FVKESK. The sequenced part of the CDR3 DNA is TGTGCCAGCAGCCGCGAACCCTCACTTGAAAAA. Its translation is CASSREPSLEK. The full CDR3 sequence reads CASSREPSLEKLFF. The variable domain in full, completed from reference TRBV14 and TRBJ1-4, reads EAGVTQFPSHSVIEKGQTVTLRCDPISGHDNLYWYRRVMGKEIKFLLHFVKESKQDESGMPNNRFLAERTGGTYSTLKVQPAELEDSGVYFCASSREPSLEKLFFGSGTQLSVL.

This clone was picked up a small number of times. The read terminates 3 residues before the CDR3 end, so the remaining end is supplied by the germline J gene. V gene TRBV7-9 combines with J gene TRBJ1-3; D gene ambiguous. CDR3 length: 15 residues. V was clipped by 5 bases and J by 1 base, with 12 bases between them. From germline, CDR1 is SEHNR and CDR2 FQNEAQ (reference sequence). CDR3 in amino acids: CASSLVGSSGNTIYF. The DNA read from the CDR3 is TGTGCCAGCAGCCTCGTTGGCTCGTCTGGAAACACC. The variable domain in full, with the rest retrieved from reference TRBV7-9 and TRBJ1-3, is DTGVSQNPRHKITKRGQNVTFRCDPISEHNRLYWYRQTLGQGPEFLTYFQNEAQLEKSRLLSDRFSAERPKGSFSTLEIQRTEQGDSAMYLCASSLVGSSGNTIYFGEGSWLTVV.

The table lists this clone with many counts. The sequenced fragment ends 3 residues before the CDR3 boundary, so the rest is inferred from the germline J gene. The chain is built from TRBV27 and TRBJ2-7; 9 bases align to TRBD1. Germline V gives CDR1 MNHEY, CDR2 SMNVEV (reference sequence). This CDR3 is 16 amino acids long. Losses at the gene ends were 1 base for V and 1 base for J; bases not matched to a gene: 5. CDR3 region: CASSLWGGQGSYEQYF. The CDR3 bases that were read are TGTGCCAGCAGTTTATGGGGGGGACAGGGATCCTACGAG.

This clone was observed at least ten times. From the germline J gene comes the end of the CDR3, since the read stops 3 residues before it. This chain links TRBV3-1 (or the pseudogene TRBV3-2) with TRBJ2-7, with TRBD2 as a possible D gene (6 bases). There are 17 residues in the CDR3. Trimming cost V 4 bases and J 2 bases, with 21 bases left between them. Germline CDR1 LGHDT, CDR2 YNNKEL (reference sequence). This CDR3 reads CASSPFDGSGRTYEQYF. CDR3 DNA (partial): TGTGCCAGCAGCCCTTTTGATGGTAGCGGTCGGACCTACGAG.

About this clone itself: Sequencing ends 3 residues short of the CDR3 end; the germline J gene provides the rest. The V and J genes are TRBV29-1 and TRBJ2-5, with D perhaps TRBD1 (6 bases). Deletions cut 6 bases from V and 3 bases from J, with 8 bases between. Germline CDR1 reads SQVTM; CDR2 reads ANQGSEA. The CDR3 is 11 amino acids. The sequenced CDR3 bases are TGCAGCGTGGACAGAAAAGAGACC. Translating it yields CSVDRKET. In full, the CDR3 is CSVDRKETQYF.

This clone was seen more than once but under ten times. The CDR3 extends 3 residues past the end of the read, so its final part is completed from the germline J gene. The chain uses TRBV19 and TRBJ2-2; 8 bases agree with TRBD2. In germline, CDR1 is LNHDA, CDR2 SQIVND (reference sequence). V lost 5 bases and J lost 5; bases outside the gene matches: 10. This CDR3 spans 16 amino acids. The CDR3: CASSPNPGLGTGELFF. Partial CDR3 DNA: TGTGCCAGTAGTCCGAACCCGGGACTAGGAACCGGGGAG.

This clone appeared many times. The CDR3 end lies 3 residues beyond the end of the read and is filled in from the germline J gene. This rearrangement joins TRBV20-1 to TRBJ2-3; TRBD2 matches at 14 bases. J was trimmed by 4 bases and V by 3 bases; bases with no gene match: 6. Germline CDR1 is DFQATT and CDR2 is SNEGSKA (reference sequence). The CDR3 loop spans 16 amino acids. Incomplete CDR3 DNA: TGCAGTGCTAGGGGTTTGGGACTAGCGGGAGCAGATACG. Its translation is CSARGLGLAGADT. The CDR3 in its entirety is CSARGLGLAGADTQYF.

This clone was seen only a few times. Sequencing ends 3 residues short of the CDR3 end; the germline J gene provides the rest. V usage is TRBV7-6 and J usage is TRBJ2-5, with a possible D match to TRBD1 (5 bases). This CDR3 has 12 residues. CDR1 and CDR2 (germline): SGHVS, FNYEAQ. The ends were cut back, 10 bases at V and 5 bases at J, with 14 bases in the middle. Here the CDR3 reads CATQSGYETQYF. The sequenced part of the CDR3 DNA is TGTGCCACCCAATCAGGGTACGAGACC. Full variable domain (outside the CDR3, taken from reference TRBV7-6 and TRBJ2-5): GAGVSQSPRYKVTKRGQDVALRCDPISGHVSLYWYRQALGQGPEFLTYFNYEAQQDKSGLPNDRFSAERPEGSISTLTIQRTEQRDSAMYRCATQSGYETQYFGPGTRLLVL.

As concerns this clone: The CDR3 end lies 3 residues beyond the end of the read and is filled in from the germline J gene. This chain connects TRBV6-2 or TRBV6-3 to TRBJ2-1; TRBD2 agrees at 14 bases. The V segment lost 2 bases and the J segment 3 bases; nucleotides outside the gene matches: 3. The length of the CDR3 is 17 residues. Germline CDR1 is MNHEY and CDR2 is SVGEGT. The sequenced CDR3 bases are TGTGCCAGCAGTTACATAGGACTAGCGGGGGGCTACAATGAG. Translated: CASSYIGLAGGYNE. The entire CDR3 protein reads CASSYIGLAGGYNEQFF.

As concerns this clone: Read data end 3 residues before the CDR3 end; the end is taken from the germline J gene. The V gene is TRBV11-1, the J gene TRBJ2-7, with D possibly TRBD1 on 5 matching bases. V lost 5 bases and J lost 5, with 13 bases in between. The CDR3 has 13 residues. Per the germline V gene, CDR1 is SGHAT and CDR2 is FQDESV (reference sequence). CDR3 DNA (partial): TGTGCCAGCAGCCCACAGGTGAGCCACGAG. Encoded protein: CASSPQVSHE. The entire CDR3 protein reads CASSPQVSHEQYF.

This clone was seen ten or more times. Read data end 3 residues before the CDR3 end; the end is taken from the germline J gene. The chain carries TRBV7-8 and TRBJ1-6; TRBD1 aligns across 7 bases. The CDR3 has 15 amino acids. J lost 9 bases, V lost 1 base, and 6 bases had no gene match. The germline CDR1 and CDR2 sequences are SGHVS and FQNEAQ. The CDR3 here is CASSLGTGDGSPLHF. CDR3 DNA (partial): TGTGCCAGCAGCTTAGGAACAGGGGACGGTTCACCC.

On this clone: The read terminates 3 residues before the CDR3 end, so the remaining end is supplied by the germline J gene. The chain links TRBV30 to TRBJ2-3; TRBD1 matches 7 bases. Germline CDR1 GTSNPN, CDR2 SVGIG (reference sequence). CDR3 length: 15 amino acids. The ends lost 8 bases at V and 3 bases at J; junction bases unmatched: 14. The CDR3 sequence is CASSIIGGRTDTQYF. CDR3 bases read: TGTGCCAGTAGTATAATAGGGGGCCGAACAGATACG.

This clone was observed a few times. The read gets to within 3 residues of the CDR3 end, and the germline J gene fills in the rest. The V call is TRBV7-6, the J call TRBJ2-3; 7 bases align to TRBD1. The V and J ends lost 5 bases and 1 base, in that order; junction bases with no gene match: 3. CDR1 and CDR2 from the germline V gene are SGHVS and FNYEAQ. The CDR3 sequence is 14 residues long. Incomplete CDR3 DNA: TGTGCCAGCAGCCCAGGGGGTGGCACAGATACG. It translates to CASSPGGGTDT. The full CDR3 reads CASSPGGGTDTQYF.

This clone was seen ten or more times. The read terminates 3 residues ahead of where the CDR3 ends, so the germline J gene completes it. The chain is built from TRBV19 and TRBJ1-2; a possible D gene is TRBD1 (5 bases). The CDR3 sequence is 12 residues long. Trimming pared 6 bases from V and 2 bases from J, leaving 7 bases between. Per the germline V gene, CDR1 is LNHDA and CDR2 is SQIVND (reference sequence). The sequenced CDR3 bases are TGTGCCAGTAGCGACAGCAACTATGGC. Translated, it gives CASSDSNYG. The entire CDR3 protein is CASSDSNYGYTF.

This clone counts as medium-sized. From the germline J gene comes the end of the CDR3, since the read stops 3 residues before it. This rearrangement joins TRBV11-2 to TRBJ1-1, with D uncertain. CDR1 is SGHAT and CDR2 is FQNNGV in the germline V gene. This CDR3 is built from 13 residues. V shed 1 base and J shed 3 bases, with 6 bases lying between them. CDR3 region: CASSLVQYTEAFF. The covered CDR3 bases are TGTGCCAGCAGCTTAGTTCAGTACACTGAA.

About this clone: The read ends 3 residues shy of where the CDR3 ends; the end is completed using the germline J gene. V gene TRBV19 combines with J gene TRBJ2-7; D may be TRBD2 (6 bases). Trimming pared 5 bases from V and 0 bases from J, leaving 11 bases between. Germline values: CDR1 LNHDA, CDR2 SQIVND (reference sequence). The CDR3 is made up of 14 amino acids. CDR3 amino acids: CASSGAGSSYEQYF. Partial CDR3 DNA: TGTGCCAGTAGTGGGGCGGGGAGCTCCTACGAG.

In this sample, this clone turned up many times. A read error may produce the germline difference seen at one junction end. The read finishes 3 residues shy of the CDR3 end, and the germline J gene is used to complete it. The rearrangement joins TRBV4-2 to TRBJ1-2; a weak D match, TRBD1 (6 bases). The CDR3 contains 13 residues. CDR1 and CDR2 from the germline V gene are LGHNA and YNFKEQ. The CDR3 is CASSQAQTGGYTF. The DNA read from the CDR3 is TGCGCCAGCAGCCAAGCCCAGACAGGAGGC.

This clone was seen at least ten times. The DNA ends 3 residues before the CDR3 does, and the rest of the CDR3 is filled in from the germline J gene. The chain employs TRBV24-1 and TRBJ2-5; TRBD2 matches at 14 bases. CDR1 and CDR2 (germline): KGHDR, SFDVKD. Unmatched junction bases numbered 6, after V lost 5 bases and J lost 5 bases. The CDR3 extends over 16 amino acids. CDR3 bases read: TGTGCCACCAGTGCCCCAAGGACTAGCGGGAGGGAGACC. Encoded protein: CATSAPRTSGRET. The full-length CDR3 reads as CATSAPRTSGRETQYF.

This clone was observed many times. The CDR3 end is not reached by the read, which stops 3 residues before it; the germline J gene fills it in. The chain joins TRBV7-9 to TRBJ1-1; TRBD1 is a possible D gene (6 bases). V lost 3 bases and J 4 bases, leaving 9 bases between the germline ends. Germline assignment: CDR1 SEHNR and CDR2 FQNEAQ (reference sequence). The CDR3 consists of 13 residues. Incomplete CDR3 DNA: TGTGCCAGCAGCTTTTGGGGGCCCACTGAA. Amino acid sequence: CASSFWGPTE. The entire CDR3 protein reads CASSFWGPTEAFF.

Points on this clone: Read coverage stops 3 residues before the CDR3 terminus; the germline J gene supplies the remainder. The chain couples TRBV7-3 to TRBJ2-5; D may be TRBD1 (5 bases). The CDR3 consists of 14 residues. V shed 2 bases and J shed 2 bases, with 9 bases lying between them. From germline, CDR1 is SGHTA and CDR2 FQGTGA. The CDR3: CASSLATEQETQYF. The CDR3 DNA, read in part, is TGTGCCAGCAGCTTAGCGACAGAGCAAGAGACC.

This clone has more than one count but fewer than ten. The CDR3 reads CASSASPGQGLYEQYF. CDR3 bases read: TGTGCCAGCTCAGCATCCCCGGGACAGGGATTGTACGAG. This sequence joins TRBV18 and TRBJ2-7; 9 positions match TRBD1. Read sequence stops 3 residues before the CDR3 end, and the germline J gene provides the missing end. CDR3 length: 16 residues. Germline V gives CDR1 KGHSH, CDR2 LQKENI. V was pared by 5 bases and J by 4 bases, with 12 bases of the junction left unmatched.

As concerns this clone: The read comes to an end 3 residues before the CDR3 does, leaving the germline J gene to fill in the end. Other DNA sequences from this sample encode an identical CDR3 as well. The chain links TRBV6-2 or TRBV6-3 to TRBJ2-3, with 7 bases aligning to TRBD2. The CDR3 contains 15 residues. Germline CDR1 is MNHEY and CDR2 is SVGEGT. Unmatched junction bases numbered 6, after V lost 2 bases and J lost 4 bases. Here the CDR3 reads CASSYSAGEADTQYF. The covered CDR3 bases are TGTGCCAGCAGTTACAGCGCGGGAGAGGCAGATACG.

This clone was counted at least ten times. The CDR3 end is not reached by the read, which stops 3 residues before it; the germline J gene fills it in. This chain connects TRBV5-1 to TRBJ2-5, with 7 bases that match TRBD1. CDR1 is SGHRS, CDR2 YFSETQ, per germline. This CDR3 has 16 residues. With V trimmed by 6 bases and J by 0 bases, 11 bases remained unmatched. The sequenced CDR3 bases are TGCGCCAGCAACCAGGGGGACCCCTGGTACCAAGAGACC. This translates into CASNQGDPWYQET. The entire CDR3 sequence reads CASNQGDPWYQETQYF.